In its sample, the clone carrying this T cell receptor beta chain was seen a few times. Its specificity is unknown. MiXCR, applied by TCRdb to the 5' RACE reads, yields one record per CDR3 protein. The repertoire holds around 200,000 distinct CDR3 sequences, with around 25% as singletons. The data stem from a study of T-cell memory formation after mild COVID-19. Overall study results and limits: Confirmation of SARS-CoV-2 specificity was lacking for second-wave clones peaking day 37. CD4+ bias marked clones expanding day 15 to 37, unlike balanced contracting clones.

This receptor was obtained from an adult woman who had mild COVID-19 (a few samples of this study predate the infection). Cell type and time point are not known. The sequencing sample was made of PBMCs or a T cell subset sorted from them (not recorded which).

The CDR3 coding sequence is TGTGCCAGCACTACCGGACAAGGGAACTCCTACGAGCAGTACTTC. It translates to CASTTGQGNSYEQYF. The chain recombines TRBV18 with TRBJ2-7, with D possibly matching TRBD1 (5 bases). The CDR3 runs to 15 residues. Germline V gives CDR1 KGHSH, CDR2 LQKENI. Trimming took 8 bases from V and 0 from J, leaving 17 bases between them.